This T cell receptor (beta chain) was captured in a study of graft-versus-host responses after intestinal transplantation. About the research overall: Recipients had transplants, and these were multivisceral, liver-intestinal, or isolated intestinal. Overall study findings and caveats: Declining HvG levels early post-transplant were linked to peak circulating GvH clone levels.

TCRdb keeps only in-frame clones here, not all; method: immunoSEQ multiplex PCR. The table lists tens of thousands of clones, approximately 88% of them singletons. This CDR3 has 13 amino acids. V shed 1 base and J shed 4 bases, with 7 bases lying between them. The germline gives CDR1 SEHNR, CDR2 FQNEAQ (reference sequence). Of note for this clone: The antigen is undetermined.

The input for sequencing was unstimulated CD4+ T cells sorted from spleen or lymph node cells, taken before intestinal transplant. The source of this sequence is a human donor who received an intestinal transplant. The chain links TRBV7-9 to TRBJ2-5; D perhaps matches TRBD2 (5 bases). CDR3 loop: CASSLDGLETQYF. CDR3 coding DNA: TGTGCCAGCAGCTTAGATGGACTAGAGACCCAGTACTTC.